A selection of T cell receptor beta chains follows, all from one sample in a study of cytomegalovirus exposure and HLA in healthy donors. Produced via immunoSEQ multiplex PCR; TCRdb's table is partial and in-frame only. Of 110,000 or so clones listed, roughly 84% were seen once; the top ten hold roughly 3%. Sequencing input: PBMCs. The receptors come from a young woman in good health and CMV-seronegative. CDR3s include the opening cysteine and the closing phenylalanine or tryptophan. D genes are given only for firm matches. Only some rows state a clone size, as once, few, many or a class for expanded clones.

d_gene: TRBD1; abundance: -; v_gene: TRBV9; j_gene: TRBJ2-2; CDR3aa: CASSPGTGANTGELFF; CDR3nt: TGTGCCAGCAGCCCAGGGACAGGCGCGAACACCGGGGAGCTGTTTTTT
d_gene: TRBD1; abundance: few; v_gene: TRBV27; j_gene: TRBJ1-6; CDR3aa: CASSLGTGPLHF; CDR3nt: TGTGCCAGCAGTCTCGGGACAGGGCCCCTCCACTTT
d_gene: TRBD2; abundance: few; v_gene: TRBV2; j_gene: TRBJ2-4; CDR3aa: CASSEYPGTTKNIQYF; CDR3nt: TGTGCCAGCAGTGAATATCCGGGGACTACCAAAAACATTCAGTACTTC
d_gene: -; abundance: -; v_gene: TRBV7-3; j_gene: TRBJ1-1; CDR3aa: CASSLGGDTEAFF; CDR3nt: TGTGCCAGCAGCCTCGGCGGAGACACTGAAGCTTTCTTT
d_gene: -; abundance: -; v_gene: TRBV6-6; j_gene: TRBJ1-2; CDR3aa: CASSYLTNGYGYTF; CDR3nt: TGTGCCAGCAGTTACCTAACCAACGGCTATGGCTACACCTTC
d_gene: TRBD1; abundance: -; v_gene: TRBV5-4; j_gene: TRBJ2-1; CDR3aa: CASSGGTGFDEQFF; CDR3nt: TGTGCCAGCAGCGGGGGGACAGGGTTCGATGAGCAGTTCTTC
d_gene: -; abundance: -; v_gene: TRBV2; j_gene: TRBJ2-2; CDR3aa: CASSHRLPNTGELFF; CDR3nt: TGTGCCAGCAGCCACAGGTTACCGAACACCGGGGAGCTGTTTTTT
d_gene: -; abundance: few; v_gene: TRBV29-1; j_gene: TRBJ1-4; CDR3aa: CSVAPSANEKLFF; CDR3nt: TGCAGCGTTGCCCCCAGCGCGAATGAAAAACTGTTTTTT
d_gene: -; abundance: -; v_gene: TRBV6-4; j_gene: TRBJ1-4; CDR3aa: CASSSRLATNEKLFF; CDR3nt: TGTGCCAGCAGTTCTAGACTTGCAACTAATGAAAAACTGTTTTTT
d_gene: -; abundance: -; v_gene: TRBV2; j_gene: TRBJ1-2; CDR3aa: CASPPAVLPDGYTF; CDR3nt: TGTGCCAGCCCCCCGGCGGTCCTTCCAGACGGCTACACCTTC
d_gene: -; abundance: once; v_gene: TRBV1; j_gene: TRBJ1-2; CDR3aa: CTSSPGGSLLYGYTF; CDR3nt: TGCACCAGCAGTCCAGGGGGCAGCCTCCTCTATGGCTACACCTTC
d_gene: -; abundance: -; v_gene: TRBV6-5; j_gene: TRBJ2-1; CDR3aa: CASSYSIADEQFF; CDR3nt: TGTGCCAGCAGTTACTCGATAGCCGATGAGCAGTTCTTC
d_gene: -; abundance: -; v_gene: TRBV27; j_gene: TRBJ2-4; CDR3aa: CASKAGGKNIQYF; CDR3nt: TGTGCCAGCAAGGCAGGGGGGAAAAACATTCAGTACTTC
d_gene: -; abundance: -; v_gene: TRBV19; j_gene: TRBJ2-3; CDR3aa: CASSPPGDTQYF; CDR3nt: TGTGCCAGTAGTCCGCCGGGGGATACGCAGTATTTT